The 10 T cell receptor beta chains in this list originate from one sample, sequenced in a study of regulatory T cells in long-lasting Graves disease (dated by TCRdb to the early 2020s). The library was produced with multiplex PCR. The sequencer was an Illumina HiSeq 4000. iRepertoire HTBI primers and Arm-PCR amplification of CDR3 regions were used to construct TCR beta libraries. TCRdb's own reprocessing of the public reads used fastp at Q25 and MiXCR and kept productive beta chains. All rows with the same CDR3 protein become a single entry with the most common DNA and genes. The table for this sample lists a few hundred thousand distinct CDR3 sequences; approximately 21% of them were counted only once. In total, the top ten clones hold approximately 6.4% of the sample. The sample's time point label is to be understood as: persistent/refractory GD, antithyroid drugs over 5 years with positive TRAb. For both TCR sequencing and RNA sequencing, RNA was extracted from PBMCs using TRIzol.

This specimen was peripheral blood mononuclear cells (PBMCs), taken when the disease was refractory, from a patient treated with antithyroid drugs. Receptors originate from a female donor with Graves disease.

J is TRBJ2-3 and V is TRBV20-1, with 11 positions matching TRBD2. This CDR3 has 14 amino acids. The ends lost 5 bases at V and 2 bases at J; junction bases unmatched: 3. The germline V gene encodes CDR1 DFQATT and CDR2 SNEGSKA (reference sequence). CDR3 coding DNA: TGCAGTGCTTCGACTAGCGGGATCACAGATACGCAGTATTTT. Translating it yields CSASTSGITDTQYF.

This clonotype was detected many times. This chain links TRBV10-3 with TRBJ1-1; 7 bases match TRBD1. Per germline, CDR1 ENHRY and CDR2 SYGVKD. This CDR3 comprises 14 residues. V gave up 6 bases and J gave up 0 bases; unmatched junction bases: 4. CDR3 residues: CAIREGQMNTEAFF. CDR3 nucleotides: TGTGCCATCAGGGAGGGACAGATGAACACTGAAGCTTTCTTT.

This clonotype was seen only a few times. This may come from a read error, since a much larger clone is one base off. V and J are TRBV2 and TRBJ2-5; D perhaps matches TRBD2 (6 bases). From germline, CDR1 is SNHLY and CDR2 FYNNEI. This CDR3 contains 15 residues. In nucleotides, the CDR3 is TGTGCCAGCAGTGAAATCCCTCAGGGAGGAGAGACCCGGTACTTC. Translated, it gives CASSEIPQGGETRYF.

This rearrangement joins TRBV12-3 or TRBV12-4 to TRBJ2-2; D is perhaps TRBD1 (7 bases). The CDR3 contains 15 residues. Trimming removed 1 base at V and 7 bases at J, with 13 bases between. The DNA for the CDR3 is TGTGCCAGCAGTTTAGGGCAGGGGGGAATCGGGGAGCTGTTTTTT. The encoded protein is CASSLGQGGIGELFF.

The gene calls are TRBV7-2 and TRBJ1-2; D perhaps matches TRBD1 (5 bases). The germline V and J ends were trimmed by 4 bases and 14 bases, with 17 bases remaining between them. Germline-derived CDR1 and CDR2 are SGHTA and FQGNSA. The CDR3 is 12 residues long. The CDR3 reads CASSSIGTARTF. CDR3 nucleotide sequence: TGTGCCAGCAGCTCGATAGGGACGGCAAGGACCTTC.

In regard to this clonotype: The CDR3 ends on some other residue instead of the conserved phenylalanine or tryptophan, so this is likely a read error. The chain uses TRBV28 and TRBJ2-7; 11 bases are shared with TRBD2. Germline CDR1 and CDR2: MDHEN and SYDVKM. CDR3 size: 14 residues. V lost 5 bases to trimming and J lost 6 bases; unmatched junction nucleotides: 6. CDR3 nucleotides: TGTGCCAGCAGTATACTAGCGGGGGCCGGCGAGCAGTACTCC. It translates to CASSILAGAGEQYS.

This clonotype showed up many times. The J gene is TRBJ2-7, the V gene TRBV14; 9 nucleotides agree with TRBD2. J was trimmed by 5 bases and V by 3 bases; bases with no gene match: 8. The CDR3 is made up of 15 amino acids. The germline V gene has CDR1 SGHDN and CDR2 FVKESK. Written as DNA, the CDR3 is TGTGCCAGCAGCCACGCACTAGCGGGTGGCCACGAGCAGTACTTC. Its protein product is CASSHALAGGHEQYF. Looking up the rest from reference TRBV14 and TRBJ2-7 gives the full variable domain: EAGVTQFPSHSVIEKGQTVTLRCDPISGHDNLYWYRRVMGKEIKFLLHFVKESKQDESGMPNNRFLAERTGGTYSTLKVQPAELEDSGVYFCASSHALAGGHEQYFGPGTRLTVT.

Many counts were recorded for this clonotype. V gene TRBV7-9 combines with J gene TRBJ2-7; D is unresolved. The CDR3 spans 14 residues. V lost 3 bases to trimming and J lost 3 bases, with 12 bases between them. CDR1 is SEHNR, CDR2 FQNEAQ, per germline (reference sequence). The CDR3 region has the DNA TGTGCCAGCAGCTTTTCCCAAACAGTCTACGAGCAGTACTTC. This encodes CASSFSQTVYEQYF.

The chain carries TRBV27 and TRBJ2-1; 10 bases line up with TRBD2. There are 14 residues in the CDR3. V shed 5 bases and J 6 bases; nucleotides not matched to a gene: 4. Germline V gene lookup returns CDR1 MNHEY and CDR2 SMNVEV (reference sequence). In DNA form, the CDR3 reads TGTGCCAGCAGTAGCGGGAGGGTCTTCAATGAGCAGTTCTTC. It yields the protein CASSSGRVFNEQFF.

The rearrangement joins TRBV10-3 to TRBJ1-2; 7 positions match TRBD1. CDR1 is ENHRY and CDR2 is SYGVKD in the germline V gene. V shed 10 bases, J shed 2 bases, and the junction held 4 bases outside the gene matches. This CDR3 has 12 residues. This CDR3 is CATTDRNYGYTF. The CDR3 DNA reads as TGTGCCACTACGGACAGGAACTATGGCTACACCTTC.